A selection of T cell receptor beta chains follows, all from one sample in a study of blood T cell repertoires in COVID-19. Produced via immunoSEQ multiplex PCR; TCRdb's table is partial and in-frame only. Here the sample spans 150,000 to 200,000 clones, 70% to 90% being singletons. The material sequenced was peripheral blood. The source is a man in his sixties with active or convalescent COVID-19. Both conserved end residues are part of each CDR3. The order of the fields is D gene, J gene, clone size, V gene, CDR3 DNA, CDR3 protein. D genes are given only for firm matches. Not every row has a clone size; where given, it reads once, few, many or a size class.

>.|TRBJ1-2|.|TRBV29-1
TGCAGCGTTAGCGGGACTGGCTACACCTTC
CSVSGTGYTF
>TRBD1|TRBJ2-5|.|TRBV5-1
TGCGCCAGCAGCCGGACAGGGTCCCAAGAGACCCAGTACTTC
CASSRTGSQETQYF
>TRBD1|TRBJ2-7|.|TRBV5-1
TGCGCCAGCAGCGAGAACAGGGGGCTCAACGAGCAGTACTTC
CASSENRGLNEQYF
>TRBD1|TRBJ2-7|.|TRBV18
TGTGCCAGCACGCCTGGGACAGGGGGGTACGAGCAGTACTTC
CASTPGTGGYEQYF
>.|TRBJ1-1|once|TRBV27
TGTGCCAGCAGTTCACCTTCAGTGAACACTGAAGCTTTCTTT
CASSSPSVNTEAFF
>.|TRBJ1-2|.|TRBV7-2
TGTGCCAGCAGCCCATTTATGGTTGAAGGGAGATACACCTTC
CASSPFMVEGRYTF
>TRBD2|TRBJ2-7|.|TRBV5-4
TGTGCCAGCAGCTTGAAACCTGGGGGAGCGGGGAGCTCCTACGAGCAGTACTTC
CASSLKPGGAGSSYEQYF
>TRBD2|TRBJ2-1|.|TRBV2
TGTGCCAGCAGTGCCATAGCGGGGGACTCCTACAATGAGCAGTTCTTC
CASSAIAGDSYNEQFF
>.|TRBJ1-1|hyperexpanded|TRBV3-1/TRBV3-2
TGTGCCAGCCAGGGGAGCACTGAAGCTTTCTTT
CASQGSTEAFF
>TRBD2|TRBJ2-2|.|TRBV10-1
TGCGCCAGCAGCCCGGGACTAGCGGGATCAGCGGACACCGGGGAGCTGTTTTTT
CASSPGLAGSADTGELFF
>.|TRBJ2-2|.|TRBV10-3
TGTGCCATCAGTGATCAGAACACCGGGGAGCTGTTTTTT
CAISDQNTGELFF
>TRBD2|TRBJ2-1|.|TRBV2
TGTGCCAGCAGTACAGCGGGGGGTAGCTCCTACAATGAGCAGTTCTTC
CASSTAGGSSYNEQFF
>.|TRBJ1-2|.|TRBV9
TGTGCCAGCAGCGGATTGACAGAATCTTATGGCTACACCTTC
CASSGLTESYGYTF
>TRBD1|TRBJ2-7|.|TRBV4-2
TGTGCCAGCAGCCAAGAGGACAGGGGGTACGAGCAGTACTTC
CASSQEDRGYEQYF
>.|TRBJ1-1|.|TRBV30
TGTGCCTGGGGGACGTCGGGGGTCAAGGGAAGCACTGAAGCTTTCTTT
CAWGTSGVKGSTEAFF
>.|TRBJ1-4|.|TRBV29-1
TGCAGCGTAGAAACGACAAGGGGAGAAAAACTGTTTTTT
CSVETTRGEKLFF
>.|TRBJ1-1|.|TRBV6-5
TGTGCCAGCAGTTACTGGAGGGGAGGGAACACTGAAGCTTTCTTT
CASSYWRGGNTEAFF